Listed below are T cell receptor beta chains from one sample, sequenced in a study of blood T cells in healthy people across ages. TCRdb used MiXCR to reprocess the 5' RACE reads, holding one entry per CDR3 protein. Of over a million distinct CDR3 sequences listed, roughly 59% are singletons. The sequenced sample consisted of blood. These TCRs come from a man between 18 and 35 years old in good health. Both conserved end residues are part of each CDR3. D genes are given only for firm matches. Not every row has a clone size; where given, it reads once, few, many or a size class.

CDR3nt: TGCGCCAGCAGTCAGGATGCGGGGCTGGAGCAGTTCTTC
CDR3aa: CASSQDAGLEQFF
d_gene: -
v_gene: TRBV5-1
abundance: few
j_gene: TRBJ2-1

CDR3nt: TGTGCCAGCAGCTTGGCCACTAGTCCAGATACGCAGTATTTT
CDR3aa: CASSLATSPDTQYF
d_gene: -
v_gene: TRBV5-6
abundance: -
j_gene: TRBJ2-3

CDR3nt: TGTGCCGCGACAGGGACCCGTCCGAACACCGGGGAGCTGTTTTTT
CDR3aa: CAATGTRPNTGELFF
d_gene: TRBD1
v_gene: TRBV10-3
abundance: -
j_gene: TRBJ2-2

CDR3nt: TGTGCCATCAGTCCAGCCGGGACCACCTACAATGAGCAGTTCTTC
CDR3aa: CAISPAGTTYNEQFF
d_gene: -
v_gene: TRBV10-3
abundance: -
j_gene: TRBJ2-1

CDR3nt: TGCAGTGCCCAGCCTAGCACCCAAGAGACCCAGTACTTC
CDR3aa: CSAQPSTQETQYF
d_gene: -
v_gene: TRBV20-1
abundance: few
j_gene: TRBJ2-5

CDR3nt: TGTGCCAGCGACAGGGGGGTGAACACTGAAGCTTTCTTT
CDR3aa: CASDRGVNTEAFF
d_gene: TRBD1
v_gene: TRBV7-8
abundance: -
j_gene: TRBJ1-1

CDR3nt: TGTGCCAGCAGTTTGGTAGGGGGTGAAGCTTTCTTT
CDR3aa: CASSLVGGEAFF
d_gene: -
v_gene: TRBV7-9
abundance: few
j_gene: TRBJ1-1

CDR3nt: TGTGCCAGCAGCATGGTCTTCGGTGGGGAGACCCAGTACTTC
CDR3aa: CASSMVFGGETQYF
d_gene: -
v_gene: TRBV27
abundance: -
j_gene: TRBJ2-5

CDR3nt: TGTGCCAGCAGCTCTCGACTAGCGGGGGAAGATAGTGAGCAGTTCTTC
CDR3aa: CASSSRLAGEDSEQFF
d_gene: TRBD2
v_gene: TRBV3-1
abundance: -
j_gene: TRBJ2-1

CDR3nt: TGTGCCAGCAGCTTGGGGGACCCCGGCTTCAATGAGCAGTTCTTC
CDR3aa: CASSLGDPGFNEQFF
d_gene: -
v_gene: TRBV7-9
abundance: -
j_gene: TRBJ2-1

CDR3nt: TGTGCCAGCAGCCAAGGGTGGCTTTACCAAGAGACCCAGTACTTC
CDR3aa: CASSQGWLYQETQYF
d_gene: -
v_gene: TRBV4-2
abundance: -
j_gene: TRBJ2-5

CDR3nt: TGTGCCAGCAGCTCCACAAGTCAGCCCCAGCATTTT
CDR3aa: CASSSTSQPQHF
d_gene: -
v_gene: TRBV12-3/TRBV12-4
abundance: -
j_gene: TRBJ1-5

CDR3nt: TGTGCCAGCAGCTACCAGGGTATGAGCCAGCATTTT
CDR3aa: CASSYQGMSQHF
d_gene: -
v_gene: TRBV7-2
abundance: -
j_gene: TRBJ1-5

CDR3nt: TGTGCCAGCAGTTTACTAGCGGGAGTCTACGAGCAGTACTTC
CDR3aa: CASSLLAGVYEQYF
d_gene: TRBD2
v_gene: TRBV28
abundance: many
j_gene: TRBJ2-7

CDR3nt: TGTGCCACTTGTAGGTCGGACATTCAGTACTTC
CDR3aa: CATCRSDIQYF
d_gene: -
v_gene: TRBV6-2/TRBV6-3
abundance: once
j_gene: TRBJ2-4

CDR3nt: TGCGCCAGCAGCCCTCGGACAGCGGGATACTACAATGAGCAGTTCTTC
CDR3aa: CASSPRTAGYYNEQFF
d_gene: -
v_gene: TRBV4-1
abundance: -
j_gene: TRBJ2-1

CDR3nt: TGTGCCAGCAGCTTATCCCCCGGGACTAGCTCCTACAATGAGCAGTTCTTC
CDR3aa: CASSLSPGTSSYNEQFF
d_gene: TRBD2
v_gene: TRBV7-2
abundance: -
j_gene: TRBJ2-1

CDR3nt: TGCAGTGCTCGACGTCGGGACAGGGTATTAGAGACCCAGTACTTC
CDR3aa: CSARRRDRVLETQYF
d_gene: TRBD1
v_gene: TRBV20-1
abundance: -
j_gene: TRBJ2-5

CDR3nt: TGTGCCAGCATCACAAGAGGAGGGGGTAACTGGGCCAACGTCCTGACTTTC
CDR3aa: CASITRGGGNWANVLTF
d_gene: -
v_gene: TRBV7-9
abundance: -
j_gene: TRBJ2-6

CDR3nt: TGTGCCAGCATACTGGACAGGGCCTATGGCTACACCTTC
CDR3aa: CASILDRAYGYTF
d_gene: TRBD1
v_gene: TRBV7-9
abundance: -
j_gene: TRBJ1-2

CDR3nt: TGTGCCAGCAGCGACGGAACAGTTCTTTCCTCCTACGAGCAGTACTTC
CDR3aa: CASSDGTVLSSYEQYF
d_gene: -
v_gene: TRBV7-9
abundance: -
j_gene: TRBJ2-7

CDR3nt: TGTGCCAGCAGCTTAGGGCAGAGGAACACTAAAGCTTTCTTT
CDR3aa: CASSLGQRNTKAFF
d_gene: -
v_gene: TRBV11-3
abundance: -
j_gene: TRBJ1-1

CDR3nt: TGTGCCAGCAGCTTAGAGGGACAGGGTTATGAAAAACTGTTTTTT
CDR3aa: CASSLEGQGYEKLFF
d_gene: TRBD1
v_gene: TRBV7-2
abundance: -
j_gene: TRBJ1-4

CDR3nt: TGTGCCAGCAGTCCGGGTCAACGCAATCAGCCCCAGCATTTT
CDR3aa: CASSPGQRNQPQHF
d_gene: -
v_gene: TRBV27
abundance: -
j_gene: TRBJ1-5

CDR3nt: TGTGCCAGCACCCCTATTGGCATAGTGAATGAAGCTTTCTTT
CDR3aa: CASTPIGIVNEAFF
d_gene: -
v_gene: TRBV11-2
abundance: -
j_gene: TRBJ1-1

CDR3nt: TGCAGTGTTCGGACAGGGAGGACTGAAGCTTTCTTT
CDR3aa: CSVRTGRTEAFF
d_gene: TRBD1
v_gene: TRBV20-1
abundance: -
j_gene: TRBJ1-1

CDR3nt: TGTGCCAGCAGTTTGGCGGGGGTGGGCAATGAGCAGTTCTTC
CDR3aa: CASSLAGVGNEQFF
d_gene: TRBD2
v_gene: TRBV12-3/TRBV12-4
abundance: many
j_gene: TRBJ2-1

CDR3nt: TGTGCCAGCAGACTAACAGGGTCTGGCTATGGCTACACCTTC
CDR3aa: CASRLTGSGYGYTF
d_gene: -
v_gene: TRBV11-2
abundance: few
j_gene: TRBJ1-2

CDR3nt: TGCAGTGCTCAAGCCAGGAGCTACTACTATGGCTACACCTTC
CDR3aa: CSAQARSYYYGYTF
d_gene: -
v_gene: TRBV20-1
abundance: -
j_gene: TRBJ1-2

CDR3nt: TGTGCCAGCAGCCTAGCCGGACAGCTCTACGAGCAGTACTTC
CDR3aa: CASSLAGQLYEQYF
d_gene: -
v_gene: TRBV11-2
abundance: -
j_gene: TRBJ2-7

CDR3nt: TGTGCCACCAGCCCCCCCCTACAGGGGCGATATCAGCCCCAGCATTTT
CDR3aa: CATSPPLQGRYQPQHF
d_gene: TRBD1
v_gene: TRBV15
abundance: -
j_gene: TRBJ1-5

CDR3nt: TGCGCCAGCAGCCAAGATGGGCGGGACGGCTATGGCTACACCTTC
CDR3aa: CASSQDGRDGYGYTF
d_gene: -
v_gene: TRBV4-1
abundance: -
j_gene: TRBJ1-2

CDR3nt: TGCGCCAGCCGACCCTGGCGGGAGGGTTACGAGCAGTACTTC
CDR3aa: CASRPWREGYEQYF
d_gene: TRBD2
v_gene: TRBV5-1
abundance: -
j_gene: TRBJ2-7

CDR3nt: TGCAGTGCTAGATGGGGCGAGCAGTACTTC
CDR3aa: CSARWGEQYF
d_gene: -
v_gene: TRBV20-1
abundance: -
j_gene: TRBJ2-7

CDR3nt: TGTGCCAGCAACGGACAAGACAACTCCTACGAGCAGTACTTC
CDR3aa: CASNGQDNSYEQYF
d_gene: -
v_gene: TRBV28
abundance: -
j_gene: TRBJ2-7

CDR3nt: TGTGCCAGCAGTTACGGGGGACCGGGAGGGGACATTCAGTACTTC
CDR3aa: CASSYGGPGGDIQYF
d_gene: TRBD2
v_gene: TRBV6-6
abundance: -
j_gene: TRBJ2-4

CDR3nt: TGTGCCAGCAGTGGAATGACTCTAGCCAAAAACATTCAGTACTTC
CDR3aa: CASSGMTLAKNIQYF
d_gene: -
v_gene: TRBV2
abundance: -
j_gene: TRBJ2-4

CDR3nt: TGCAGTGCTACCAAAAACATTCAGTACTTC
CDR3aa: CSATKNIQYF
d_gene: -
v_gene: TRBV20-1
abundance: -
j_gene: TRBJ2-4

CDR3nt: TGCGCCAGCAGCCGGGCCGGGCCCCTCTACAATGAGCAGTTCTTC
CDR3aa: CASSRAGPLYNEQFF
d_gene: -
v_gene: TRBV4-1
abundance: few
j_gene: TRBJ2-1

CDR3nt: TGTGCCACCGGTGCCTCCTACGAGCAGTACTTC
CDR3aa: CATGASYEQYF
d_gene: -
v_gene: TRBV6-2/TRBV6-3
abundance: -
j_gene: TRBJ2-7

CDR3nt: TGCAGCGTCGCCGGCCACAGGGATGGCCGGTACGAGCAGTACTTC
CDR3aa: CSVAGHRDGRYEQYF
d_gene: -
v_gene: TRBV29-1
abundance: -
j_gene: TRBJ2-7